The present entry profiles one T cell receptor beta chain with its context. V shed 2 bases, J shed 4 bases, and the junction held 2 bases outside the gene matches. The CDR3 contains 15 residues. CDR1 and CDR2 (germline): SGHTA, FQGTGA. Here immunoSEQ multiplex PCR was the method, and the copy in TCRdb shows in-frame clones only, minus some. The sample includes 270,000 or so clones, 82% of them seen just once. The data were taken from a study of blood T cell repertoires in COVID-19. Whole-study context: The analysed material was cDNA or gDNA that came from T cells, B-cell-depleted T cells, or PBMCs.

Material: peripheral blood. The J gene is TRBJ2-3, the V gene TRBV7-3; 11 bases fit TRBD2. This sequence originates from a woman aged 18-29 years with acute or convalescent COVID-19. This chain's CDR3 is CASSLLAGGADTQYF. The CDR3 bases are TGTGCCAGCAGCTTACTAGCGGGAGGAGCAGATACGCAGTATTTT.